The 2 T cell receptor beta chains in this list originate from one sample, sequenced in a study of blood T cell repertoires in COVID-19. Assay used: immunoSEQ multiplex PCR; TCRdb lists only in-frame clones, some missing. The sample has under 45,000 clones, roughly 80% seen once; the top ten hold roughly 3.1%. The specimen was peripheral blood. These receptors all come from a man in his 70s with COVID-19, enrolled during active disease.

This chain links TRBV5-5 with TRBJ2-7, with a possible D match to TRBD1 (5 bases). The germline CDR1 and CDR2 sequences are SGHKS and YYEKEE (reference sequence). This CDR3 has 14 residues. V was cut by 4 bases and J by 2 bases, with 13 bases left in between. CDR3 in amino acids: CASSPRLGPYEQYF. As DNA, the CDR3 is TGTGCCAGCAGCCCCCGATTGGGGCCCTACGAGCAGTACTTC.

The DNA for the CDR3 is TGTGCCACCAGCCGTGGGGAGGGGGCTAACTATGGCTACACCTTC. Translation gives CATSRGEGANYGYTF. The rearrangement joins TRBV15 to TRBJ1-2, with D maybe TRBD1 (6 bases). V shed 5 bases and J shed 0 bases, with 13 bases lying between them. This CDR3 spans 15 amino acids. Per the germline V gene, CDR1 is LNHNV and CDR2 is YYDKDF (reference sequence). Variable domain in full (rest from reference TRBV15 and TRBJ1-2): DAMVIQNPRYQVTQFGKPVTLSCSQTLNHNVMYWYQQKSSQAPKLLFHYYDKDFNNEADTPDNFQSRRPNTSFCFLDIRSPGLGDTAMYLCATSRGEGANYGYTFGSGTRLTVV.